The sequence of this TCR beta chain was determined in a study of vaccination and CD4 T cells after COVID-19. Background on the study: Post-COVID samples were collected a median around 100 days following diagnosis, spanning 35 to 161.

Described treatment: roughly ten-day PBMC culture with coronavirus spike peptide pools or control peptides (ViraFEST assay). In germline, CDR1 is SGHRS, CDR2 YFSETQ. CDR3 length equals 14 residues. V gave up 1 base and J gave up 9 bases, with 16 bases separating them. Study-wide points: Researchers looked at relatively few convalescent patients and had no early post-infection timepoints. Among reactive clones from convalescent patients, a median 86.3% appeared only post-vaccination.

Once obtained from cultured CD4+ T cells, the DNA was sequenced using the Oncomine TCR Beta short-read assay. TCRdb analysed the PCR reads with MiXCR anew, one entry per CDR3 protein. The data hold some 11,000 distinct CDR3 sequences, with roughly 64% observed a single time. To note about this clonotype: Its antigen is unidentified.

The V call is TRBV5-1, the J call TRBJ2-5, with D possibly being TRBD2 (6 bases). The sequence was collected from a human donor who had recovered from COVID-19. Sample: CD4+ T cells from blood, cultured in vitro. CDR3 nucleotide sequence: TGCGCCAGCAGCTTGTGGGGACTTGAAGACGCCCAGTACTTC. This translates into CASSLWGLEDAQYF.